This passage covers 24 T cell receptor beta chains from one sample sequenced in a study of T cell responses to AZD1222 COVID-19 vaccine. The assay was immunoSEQ multiplex PCR, and TCRdb's table has in-frame clones only and misses some. The table shows around 130,000 clones, with around 84% occurring only once. This sample comprised peripheral blood, obtained on day 0 of AZD1222 vaccination. The receptors here all came from an adult in good health.

The chain employs TRBV7-7 and TRBJ2-5; TRBD2 agrees at 11 bases. Germline CDR1 and CDR2: SSHAT and FNYEAQ (reference sequence). The CDR3 consists of 15 residues. Trimming cost V 3 bases and J 5 bases; bases outside gene matches: 5. CDR3 nucleotides: TGTGCCAGCAGCTTCGGTAGCGGGAGGGTGGAGACCCAGTACTTC. The encoded protein is CASSFGSGRVETQYF.

This chain links TRBV28 with TRBJ1-4; 7 bases agree with TRBD1. Unmatched junction bases numbered 2, after V lost 1 base and J lost 0 bases. Germline CDR1 reads MDHEN; CDR2 reads SYDVKM. CDR3 length equals 16 residues. Here the CDR3 reads CASSLLGTATNEKLFF. DNA for the CDR3: TGTGCCAGCAGTTTATTAGGGACAGCAACTAATGAAAAACTGTTTTTT.

There are a few counts of this clone. V usage is TRBV10-3 and J usage is TRBJ2-1; weak D call: TRBD2 (5 bases). Germline V gene sequence: CDR1 ENHRY, CDR2 SYGVKD. The CDR3 runs to 13 residues. V dropped 4 bases and J dropped 9 bases, with 13 bases sitting between them. In DNA form, the CDR3 reads TGTGCCATCAGTGTGGAGGACTTAGTTGAGCAGTTCTTC. Protein: CAISVEDLVEQFF.

V and J are TRBV27 and TRBJ1-5; D gene uncertain. V was trimmed by 5 bases and J by 0 bases, leaving 11 bases between them. In germline, CDR1 is MNHEY, CDR2 SMNVEV (reference sequence). CDR3 length equals 15 residues. As DNA, the CDR3 is TGTGCCAGCAGTCTGACGAGTGATAGCAATCAGCCCCAGCATTTT. Its translation is CASSLTSDSNQPQHF.

The rearrangement links TRBV12-3 or TRBV12-4 to TRBJ1-1, with D possibly TRBD1 on 5 matching bases. The V and J ends lost 1 base and 4 bases respectively, with 7 bases between them. This CDR3 is built from 13 residues. The CDR3 sequence is CASSLVQGTEAFF. The CDR3 DNA sequence: TGTGCCAGCAGTTTAGTCCAGGGCACTGAAGCTTTCTTT.

J is TRBJ1-2 and V is TRBV10-2; 8 bases line up with TRBD1. Germline-derived CDR1 and CDR2 are WSHSY and SAAADI. V dropped 5 bases and J dropped 1; count of bases not matched to a gene: 6. The CDR3 has 15 residues. The CDR3 reads CASSSGQANNYGYTF. In nucleotides, the CDR3 is TGCGCCAGCAGTTCGGGACAGGCAAATAACTATGGCTACACCTTC.

Written as DNA, the CDR3 is TGTGCCAGCTCACCGACGAATGCAGATACGCAGTATTTT. This gives the protein CASSPTNADTQYF. The chain employs TRBV18 and TRBJ2-3; D gene uncertain. Germline CDR1 is KGHSH and CDR2 is LQKENI. V gave up 3 bases and J gave up 4 bases, with 8 bases separating them. This CDR3 is built from 13 residues. Variable domain in full (rest from reference TRBV18 and TRBJ2-3): NAGVMQNPRHLVRRRGQEARLRCSPMKGHSHVYWYRQLPEEGLKFMVYLQKENIIDESGMPKERFSAEFPKEGPSILRIQQVVRGDSAAYFCASSPTNADTQYFGPGTRLTVL.

J is TRBJ2-5 and V is TRBV7-2, with TRBD1 matching over 8 bases. The CDR3 consists of 14 residues. CDR1 and CDR2 from the germline V gene are SGHTA and FQGNSA. V shed 3 bases, J shed 4 bases, and the junction held 4 bases outside the gene matches. The CDR3 nucleotides read TGTGCCAGCAGCTTTGGACAGGGCGTAGAGACCCAGTACTTC. As protein: CASSFGQGVETQYF. Based on the CDR3 plus reference TRBV7-2 and TRBJ2-5, the full variable domain is GAGVSQSPSNKVTEKGKDVELRCDPISGHTALYWYRQSLGQGLEFLIYFQGNSAPDKSGLPSDRFSAERTGGSVSTLTIQRTQQEDSAVYLCASSFGQGVETQYFGPGTRLLVL.

On this clone itself: At the DNA level, this CDR3 is encoded by other sequences in the same sample as well. The chain joins TRBV28 to TRBJ2-2, with D possibly being TRBD2 (5 bases). CDR3 length: 16 residues. Germline CDR1 MDHEN, CDR2 SYDVKM. V was shortened by 2 bases and J by 2 bases, with 12 bases between the two germline ends. This chain's CDR3 is CASSLIGSGNTGELFF. The CDR3, as DNA: TGTGCCAGCAGTTTAATAGGATCGGGAAACACCGGGGAGCTGTTTTTT.

The rearrangement joins TRBV7-9 to TRBJ2-7, with TRBD1 as a possible D gene (6 bases). The CDR3 has 14 residues. From germline, CDR1 is SEHNR and CDR2 FQNEAQ (reference sequence). The V end was cut by 5 bases, the J end by 3 bases, with 14 bases between. The CDR3 protein is CASSRRDTYYEQYF. CDR3 sequence (DNA): TGTGCCAGCAGCCGCCGGGACACTTACTACGAGCAGTACTTC.

This chain joins TRBV11-1 and TRBJ1-5; TRBD1 agrees at 7 bases. CDR3 length: 13 amino acids. Germline CDR1 SGHAT, CDR2 FQDESV (reference sequence). V lost 5 bases, J lost 5 bases, and 3 bases stayed unmatched. Here the CDR3 reads CASSLGQHQPQHF. DNA for the CDR3: TGTGCCAGCAGCCTGGGACAGCATCAGCCCCAGCATTTT.

The V gene is TRBV7-8, the J gene TRBJ2-7; no reliable D call. The V gene lost 4 bases and the J gene lost 2 bases, with 12 bases spanning the gap. Germline CDR1 reads SGHVS; CDR2 reads FQNEAQ. This CDR3 contains 14 residues. CDR3 amino acids: CASSSNDGTYEQYF. DNA for the CDR3: TGTGCCAGCAGCTCTAACGACGGAACCTACGAGCAGTACTTC.

J is TRBJ2-7 and V is TRBV29-1; D ambiguous. Germline V lookup: CDR1 SQVTM, CDR2 ANQGSEA. Trimming pared 6 bases from V and 10 bases from J, leaving 16 bases between. The CDR3 runs 11 residues. The CDR3 region is CSVTKPPVQYF. The CDR3 nucleotides are TGCAGCGTCACCAAGCCCCCTGTACAGTACTTC.

The rearrangement uses TRBV5-8 and TRBJ2-5; the D is unclear. The CDR3 covers 11 residues. V was cut by 2 bases and J by 1 base, with 0 bases left in between. CDR1 and CDR2 from the germline V gene are SGHTS and YDEGEE. In nucleotides, the CDR3 is TGTGCCAGCAGCTTCCAAGAGACCCAGTACTTC. It yields the protein CASSFQETQYF.

The chain is built from TRBV6-5 and TRBJ2-3, with D possibly TRBD2 on 6 matching bases. CDR1 is MNHEY and CDR2 is SVGAGI in the germline V gene. This CDR3 has 15 residues. Trimming left V 6 bases short and J 5 bases short, with 18 bases between. CDR3 DNA sequence: TGTGCCAGCAGCAGGGAGGCTAGGGCAGGAGATACGCAGTATTTT. This gives the protein CASSREARAGDTQYF.

This clone appeared once. V gene TRBV27 combines with J gene TRBJ2-3; D is ambiguous. Germline CDR1 reads MNHEY; CDR2 reads SMNVEV (reference sequence). V was trimmed by 0 bases and J by 6 bases, leaving 7 bases between them. The CDR3 length is 13 residues. The CDR3 protein is CASSLSKHDTQYF. The CDR3, as DNA: TGTGCCAGCAGTTTATCCAAACATGATACGCAGTATTTT.

The V gene is TRBV5-4, the J gene TRBJ1-6, with D uncertain. Germline CDR1 and CDR2: SGHNT and YYREEE (reference sequence). CDR3 size: 14 residues. Deletions cut 2 bases from V and 10 bases from J, with 13 bases between. The CDR3 reads CASSLPDEESPLHF. The CDR3 region has the DNA TGTGCCAGCAGCTTACCAGATGAGGAGTCACCCCTCCACTTT.

The rearrangement joins TRBV2 to TRBJ1-1; TRBD1 matches 7 bases. Germline CDR1 SNHLY, CDR2 FYNNEI. This CDR3 has 13 residues. The J segment lost 5 bases and the V segment lost 9 bases, leaving 9 bases of the junction unmatched. CDR3: CARGEQGWTEAFF. The CDR3 DNA follows: TGTGCCAGGGGAGAACAGGGGTGGACTGAAGCTTTCTTT.

This sequence joins TRBV6-2 or TRBV6-3 and TRBJ1-4; 8 bases fit TRBD1. CDR1 is MNHEY and CDR2 is SVGEGT in the germline V gene. J lost 5 bases, V lost 5 bases, and 4 bases had no gene match. The CDR3 length is 14 residues. The CDR3 loop is CASSTRGLNEKLFF. CDR3 DNA: TGTGCCAGCAGTACCAGGGGGCTCAATGAAAAACTGTTTTTT.

The V call is TRBV30, the J call TRBJ1-2, with 10 bases matching TRBD1. The germline V gene encodes CDR1 GTSNPN and CDR2 SVGIG (reference sequence). CDR3 length: 13 residues. Losses at the gene ends were 1 base for V and 4 bases for J; bases not matched to a gene: 0. CDR3 coding DNA: TGTGCCTGGAGTGGACAGGGGGCCTATGGCTACACCTTC. Its protein is CAWSGQGAYGYTF.

The gene calls are TRBV6-6 and TRBJ1-2; maybe TRBD1 (6 bases). This CDR3 has 15 residues. The germline V gene encodes CDR1 MNHNY and CDR2 SVGAGI (reference sequence). V lost 1 base and J 4 bases, leaving 13 bases between the germline ends. The CDR3 nucleotides read TGTGCCAGCAGTTACTTCACAGGGAGAGGCTATGGCTACACCTTC. It yields the protein CASSYFTGRGYGYTF.

This chain joins TRBV7-2 and TRBJ1-2; 9 nucleotides align to TRBD1. The length of the CDR3 is 17 residues. Germline V gene lookup returns CDR1 SGHTA and CDR2 FQGNSA. V dropped 5 bases and J dropped 5; count of bases not matched to a gene: 15. DNA for the CDR3: TGTGCCAGCAGCGTGACAGGGGGGGGTTTCAGCATATATGGCTACACCTTC. Translation gives CASSVTGGGFSIYGYTF.

The J gene is TRBJ2-3, the V gene TRBV6-2 or TRBV6-3, with 14 positions matching TRBD2. The CDR3 spans 17 residues. CDR1 is MNHEY, CDR2 SVGEGT, per germline. V trimming: 2 bases; J trimming: 6 bases; junction bases outside the gene matches: 7. The CDR3 DNA follows: TGTGCCAGCAGTTACGGTGAGGGGACTAGCGGGAGTGATACGCAGTATTTT. Amino acids: CASSYGEGTSGSDTQYF.

The rearrangement uses TRBV29-1 and TRBJ2-3; tentative D call: TRBD2 (6 bases). V lost 4 bases to trimming and J lost 0 bases, with 14 bases between them. This CDR3 has 15 amino acids. The V gene's germline CDR1 is SQVTM and CDR2 ANQGSEA. CDR3 nucleotide sequence: TGCAGCGTTGGGAGGGGTTCATATAGCACAGATACGCAGTATTTT. This codes for CSVGRGSYSTDTQYF.